The present T cell receptor beta chain was sequenced within a study of shared T cell receptors in the human thymus. Germline assignment: CDR1 SGHAT and CDR2 FQNNGV. This CDR3 spans 19 amino acids. With 2 bases clipped from V and 4 bases from J, the junction kept 8 bases outside the gene matches. Libraries were prepared by immunoSEQ multiplex PCR; TCRdb keeps only in-frame clonotypes and omits some of them. Seen here are roughly 410,000 clones, approximately 95% observed once, and the top ten hold roughly 0.02%. The sequenced sample was thymocytes. The clonotype originates from a human donor. This chain links TRBV11-2 with TRBJ2-2, with TRBD2 matching over 15 bases. CDR3 DNA sequence: TGTGCCAGCAGCTTAATAGGACTAGCGGGAGGGCAAGGCACCGGGGAGCTGTTTTTT. Its translation is CASSLIGLAGGQGTGELFF.